This T cell receptor beta chain emerged from a study of cytomegalovirus exposure and HLA in healthy donors. Using immunoSEQ multiplex PCR, the repertoire was profiled, and TCRdb retains in-frame clones only, with some absent. The sample yields roughly 120,000 clones, just under 90% seen once. The sample was PBMCs. The TCR originated in a man aged 30-40 years in good health and CMV-seronegative.

CDR3 residues: CAISQPGQQLEAFF. In DNA form, the CDR3 reads TGTGCCATCAGTCAACCGGGACAACAATTAGAAGCTTTCTTT. This chain connects TRBV10-3 to TRBJ1-1; D perhaps matches TRBD1 (6 bases). This CDR3 comprises 14 residues. The germline V gene encodes CDR1 ENHRY and CDR2 SYGVKD. Trimming stripped 5 bases from V and 8 bases from J, with 18 bases between.